A selection of T cell receptor beta chains follows, all from one sample in a study of blood T cells in healthy people across ages. TCRdb reanalysed the 5' RACE reads using MiXCR and keeps one entry per CDR3 protein. The table shows roughly 720,000 distinct CDR3 sequences, with about 55% occurring only once. The specimen sequenced was blood. These receptors were taken from an older man in good health. Each CDR3 is given with its conserved first and last residue. A D gene is named only where the DNA matches it firmly. Where a row states a size, it is once, few, many or the class of an expanded clone; other rows omit it.

>once|TRBV5-6|TRBJ2-1|TRBD2
TGTGCCAGCAGGCCTAGCGGGCTTCGAGAGACCCAGTTCTTC
CASRPSGLRETQFF
>-|TRBV29-1|TRBJ2-3|TRBD2
TGCAGCGTTGAGACTAGCGGGAGGTACAGAGACGCGTATTTT
CSVETSGRYRDAYF
>-|TRBV12-3/TRBV12-4|TRBJ1-6|TRBD1
TGTGCCAGCAGTCTTTCCTTGAAACAGGGGATTGGTTCACCCCTCCACTTT
CASSLSLKQGIGSPLHF
>-|TRBV7-6|TRBJ2-5|-
TGTGCCAGCAGCTTAAACCCCCCGGCTAGGGGGTACGAGACCCAGTACTTC
CASSLNPPARGYETQYF
>few|TRBV20-1|TRBJ1-5|-
TGCAGTGCTAGAGATATGGGCCAGCCCCAGCATTTT
CSARDMGQPQHF
>-|TRBV5-1|TRBJ2-1|-
TGCGCCAGCAGCTTGGCCCCAAGGGGTCAGTTCTTC
CASSLAPRGQFF
>-|TRBV11-2|TRBJ2-1|TRBD2
TGTGCCAGCAGCTTACTGACTAGCGGGCAAAATGAGCAGTTCTTC
CASSLLTSGQNEQFF
>-|TRBV27|TRBJ2-7|TRBD1
TGTGCCAGCAGCACAGGGACAGGGGGACGCGAGCAGTACTTC
CASSTGTGGREQYF
>-|TRBV27|TRBJ2-1|-
TGTGCCAGCAGTTTACAGAGCTCCTACAATGAGCAGTTCTTC
CASSLQSSYNEQFF
>few|TRBV9|TRBJ2-5|TRBD1
TGTGCCAGCAGCGTAGGTCGACAGGGGGCTTTCGAGACCCAGTACTTC
CASSVGRQGAFETQYF
>-|TRBV28|TRBJ2-5|TRBD2
TGTGCCAGCAACCCCTATCGGGAGGGACGGGAGACCCAGTACTTC
CASNPYREGRETQYF
>-|TRBV11-2|TRBJ2-1|TRBD2
TGTGCCAGCAGCCAAGTAGCGGGAGCGGGTGTGAATGAGCAGTTCTTC
CASSQVAGAGVNEQFF
>few|TRBV5-1|TRBJ2-3|TRBD2
TGCGCCAGCAGCTTGGGGACTAGCGGATTATACGCGTATTTT
CASSLGTSGLYAYF
>-|TRBV12-3/TRBV12-4|TRBJ1-1|TRBD1
TGTGCCAGCAGTCCCAGGGGGAGCTTCCCATATAACACTGAAGCTTTCTTT
CASSPRGSFPYNTEAFF
>-|TRBV11-1|TRBJ2-7|-
TGTGCCAGCAGCGTGAGGCGAGCCTACGAGCAGTACTTC
CASSVRRAYEQYF
>few|TRBV20-1|TRBJ2-1|TRBD2
TGCAGTGGTGGGGGGACGGCTAGCGGCTACAATGAGCAGTTCTTC
CSGGGTASGYNEQFF
>-|TRBV7-2|TRBJ2-1|TRBD2
TGTGCCAGCAGCTTAGGTGCTCTAGCGGGCAATGAGCAGTTCTTC
CASSLGALAGNEQFF
>-|TRBV12-3/TRBV12-4|TRBJ1-2|-
TGTGCCAGCAGGGGGGACTTTAGCGGGGGCTACACCTTC
CASRGDFSGGYTF
>-|TRBV5-1|TRBJ2-1|-
TGCGCCAGCAGCTTGGTTCCCCTCAGGAACAATGAGCAGTTCTTC
CASSLVPLRNNEQFF
>once|TRBV7-9|TRBJ2-7|-
TGTGCCAGCACCCAAGGCCTGGGGGGCTCCTACGAGCAGTACTTC
CASTQGLGGSYEQYF
>few|TRBV10-3|TRBJ2-7|-
TGTGCCATCTGGGCCGGGCAGACTTCTTACGAGCAGTACTTC
CAIWAGQTSYEQYF
>-|TRBV5-6|TRBJ2-7|TRBD2
TGTGCCAGCAGCTTTTTCTTGGGGGGGCTAGCGGGAGCTTCGGAGTACGAGCAGTACTTC
CASSFFLGGLAGASEYEQYF
>-|TRBV5-5|TRBJ2-6|-
TGTGCCAGCAGCTTGGACAGGCTGAGCTCTGGGGCCAACGTCCTGACTTTC
CASSLDRLSSGANVLTF